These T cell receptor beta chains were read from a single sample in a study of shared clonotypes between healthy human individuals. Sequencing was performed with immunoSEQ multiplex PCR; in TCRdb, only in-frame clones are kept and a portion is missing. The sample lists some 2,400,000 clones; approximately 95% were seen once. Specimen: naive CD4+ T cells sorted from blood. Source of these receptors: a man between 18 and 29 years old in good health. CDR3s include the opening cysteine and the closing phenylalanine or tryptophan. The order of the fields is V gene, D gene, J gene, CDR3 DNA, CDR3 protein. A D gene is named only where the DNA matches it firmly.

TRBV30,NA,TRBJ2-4,TGTGCCTGGAGTTATAACAGAGGAGCCAAAAACATTCAGTACTTC,CAWSYNRGAKNIQYF
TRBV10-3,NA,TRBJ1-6,TGTGCCATCAGCGCGACTGTCGGGTCACCCCTCCACTTT,CAISATVGSPLHF
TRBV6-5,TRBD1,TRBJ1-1,TGTGCCAGCAGTTCCTCGGGACAGCCGAACACTGAAGCTTTCTTT,CASSSSGQPNTEAFF
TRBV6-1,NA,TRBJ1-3,TGTGCCAGCCGAGCGGCCAACTCTGGAAACACCATATATTTT,CASRAANSGNTIYF
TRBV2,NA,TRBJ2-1,TGTGCCAGCAGTGGGATCAGCTCCTACAATGAGCAGTTCTTC,CASSGISSYNEQFF
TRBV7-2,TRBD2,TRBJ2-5,TGTGCCAGCAGCTCCTTCTGGGCGGGAGGACAAGAGACCCAGTACTTC,CASSSFWAGGQETQYF
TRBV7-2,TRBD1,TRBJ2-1,TGTGCCAGCAGCTCGGGACAGGGCAACGTGAATGAGCAGTTCTTC,CASSSGQGNVNEQFF
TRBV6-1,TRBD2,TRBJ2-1,TGTGCCAGCAGTGAAGCGATACTAGCGTTATGGGACAATGAGCAGTTCTTC,CASSEAILALWDNEQFF
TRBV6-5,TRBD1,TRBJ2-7,TGTGCCAGCAGTTACTCGATCAGGGGGACCTCCTACGAGCAGTACTTC,CASSYSIRGTSYEQYF
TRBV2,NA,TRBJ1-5,TGTGCCAGCAGCCGGGACCTCAATCAGCCCCAGCATTTT,CASSRDLNQPQHF
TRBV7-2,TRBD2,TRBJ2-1,TGTGCCAGCAGCTTGGCTAGCGGAGGTCTCTACAATGAGCAGTTCTTC,CASSLASGGLYNEQFF